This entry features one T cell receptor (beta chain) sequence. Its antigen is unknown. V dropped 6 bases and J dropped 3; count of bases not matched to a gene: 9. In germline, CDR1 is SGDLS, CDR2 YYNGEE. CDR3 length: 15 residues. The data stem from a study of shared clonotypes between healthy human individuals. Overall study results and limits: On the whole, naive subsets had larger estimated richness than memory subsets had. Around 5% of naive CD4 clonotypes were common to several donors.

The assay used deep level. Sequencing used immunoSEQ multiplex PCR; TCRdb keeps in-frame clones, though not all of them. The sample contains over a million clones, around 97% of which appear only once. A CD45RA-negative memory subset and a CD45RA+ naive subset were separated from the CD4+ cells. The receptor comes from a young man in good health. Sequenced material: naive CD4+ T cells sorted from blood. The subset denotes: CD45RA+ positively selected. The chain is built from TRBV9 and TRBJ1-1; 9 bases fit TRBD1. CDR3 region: CASTPPTGGYTEAFF. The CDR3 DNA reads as TGTGCCAGCACTCCCCCGACAGGGGGTTACACTGAAGCTTTCTTT. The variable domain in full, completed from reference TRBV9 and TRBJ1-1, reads DSGVTQTPKHLITATGQRVTLRCSPRSGDLSVYWYQQSLDQGLQFLIQYYNGEERAKGNILERFSAQQFPDLHSELNLSSLELGDSALYFCASTPPTGGYTEAFFGQGTRLTVV.